This TCR beta chain was identified in a study of neurological immune-mediated disorders. Trimming took 4 bases from V and 0 from J, leaving 13 bases between them. The CDR3 is made up of 15 amino acids. Germline-derived CDR1 and CDR2 are SGHRS and YFSETQ. This clonotype has ten or more counts. TCRdb re-analysed the 5' RACE reads in MiXCR, keeping a single row per CDR3 protein. The sample holds tens of thousands of distinct CDR3 sequences, 3% to 4% seen once. Input material: CD4+ T cells from blood. The chain couples TRBV5-1 to TRBJ1-1; tentative D call: TRBD1 (5 bases). The origin of this receptor is a woman between 35 and 50 years old with multiple sclerosis. CDR3 sequence: CASSPPLGVNTEAFF. The CDR3 nucleotides are TGCGCCAGCAGCCCACCCCTGGGGGTGAACACTGAAGCTTTCTTT.